These 28 T cell receptor beta chains originate from one sample sequenced in a study of CD8+ T cells in alopecia areata. Extraction and reverse transcription of RNA yielded cDNA as the sequencing template. Some clones are missing from TCRdb's copy, which holds only in-frame ones; the method was immunoSEQ multiplex PCR. The sample contains about 120,000 clones, about half of which appear only once. The treatment: oral pan-JAK inhibitor, 5-10 mg twice daily. The specimen comprised CD4+ T cells sorted from blood, sampled at week 4, from a patient treated with tofacitinib. The source is a human donor with alopecia areata.

The chain links TRBV29-1 to TRBJ2-7, with D perhaps matching TRBD1 (5 bases). The germline V gene has CDR1 SQVTM and CDR2 ANQGSEA. The CDR3 runs to 12 residues. Trimming left V 5 bases short and J 2 bases short, with 10 bases between. The CDR3 sequence is CSVLTDTYEQYF. The CDR3 nucleotides are TGCAGCGTTTTGACGGACACCTACGAGCAGTACTTC.

The rearrangement joins TRBV27 to TRBJ2-7; 9 positions match TRBD1. V shed 6 bases, J shed 3 bases, and the junction held 6 bases outside the gene matches. Germline V gives CDR1 MNHEY, CDR2 SMNVEV (reference sequence). This CDR3 is 14 amino acids long. Here the CDR3 DNA reads TGTGCCAGCAGCCAGACAGGGGGTATCTACGAGCAGTACTTC. The encoded protein is CASSQTGGIYEQYF.

This clone showed up many times. The chain recombines TRBV2 with TRBJ1-1; 8 bases agree with TRBD1. V was clipped by 7 bases and J by 5 bases; unmatched bases: 9. The CDR3 loop spans 14 amino acids. Germline assignment: CDR1 SNHLY and CDR2 FYNNEI. CDR3 in DNA: TGTGCCAGCACTGGGTTGACAGGGGTAACTGAAGCTTTCTTT. It codes for CASTGLTGVTEAFF.

V gene TRBV15 combines with J gene TRBJ1-1; D is uncertain. From germline, CDR1 is LNHNV and CDR2 YYDKDF (reference sequence). V was pared by 1 base and J by 5 bases, with 8 bases between. The CDR3 spans 13 residues. CDR3 coding DNA: TGTGCCACCAGCAGAGTCGGGTTGACTGAAGCTTTCTTT. It yields the protein CATSRVGLTEAFF.

This chain uses TRBV30 with TRBJ1-5, with TRBD1 matching 11 bases. CDR1 is GTSNPN and CDR2 is SVGIG in the germline V gene (reference sequence). With V trimmed by 0 bases and J by 6 bases, 7 bases remained unmatched. This CDR3 is 16 amino acids long. This CDR3 is CAWSVGGTGGSQPQHF. The DNA of the CDR3 is TGTGCCTGGAGTGTCGGGGGGACAGGGGGATCTCAGCCCCAGCATTTT.

The rearrangement uses TRBV27 and TRBJ2-3; D not resolved. The ends were cut back, 7 bases at V and 0 bases at J, with 11 bases in the middle. Per the germline V gene, CDR1 is MNHEY and CDR2 is SMNVEV (reference sequence). This CDR3 is 14 amino acids long. For the CDR3, the DNA is TGTGCCAGCACCCCCCGCCCTAGCACAGATACGCAGTATTTT. It is translated as CASTPRPSTDTQYF.

The J gene is TRBJ1-1, the V gene TRBV6-5; a weak D match, TRBD1 (5 bases). The CDR3 covers 16 residues. Germline CDR1 MNHEY, CDR2 SVGAGI. The V gene lost 4 bases and the J gene lost 6 bases, with 21 bases spanning the gap. CDR3 residues: CASSLDIRDSISEAFF. CDR3 DNA: TGTGCCAGCAGTTTAGATATCCGGGACTCCATCTCTGAAGCTTTCTTT.

J is TRBJ2-2 and V is TRBV5-1; D not resolved. Germline V gene lookup returns CDR1 SGHRS and CDR2 YFSETQ. The CDR3 has 12 amino acids. V was clipped by 2 bases and J by 4 bases, with 3 bases between them. In DNA form, the CDR3 reads TGCGCCAGCAGCTTCGGCACCGGGGAGCTGTTTTTT. Translated: CASSFGTGELFF. Together with reference TRBV5-1 and TRBJ2-2, the CDR3 gives the full variable domain: KAGVTQTPRYLIKTRGQQVTLSCSPISGHRSVSWYQQTPGQGLQFLFEYFSETQRNKGNFPGRFSGRQFSNSRSEMNVSTLELGDSALYLCASSFGTGELFFGEGSRLTVL.

This clone showed up just a few times. V gene TRBV7-9 combines with J gene TRBJ2-3; 9 bases are a match to TRBD2. The V gene end was trimmed by 5 bases and the J gene end by 4 bases; junction bases not matched to a gene: 13. Germline lookup yields CDR1 SEHNR and CDR2 FQNEAQ (reference sequence). CDR3 length equals 17 residues. The CDR3 DNA follows: TGTGCCAGCAGCCTAAGGTCTAGCGGGATTTTCTCAGATACGCAGTATTTT. Residues: CASSLRSSGIFSDTQYF.

The chain employs TRBV30 and TRBJ1-1, with a possible D match to TRBD1 (5 bases). CDR3 size: 13 residues. CDR1 and CDR2 (germline): GTSNPN, SVGIG (reference sequence). The V gene lost 0 bases and the J gene lost 4 bases, with 9 bases spanning the gap. The CDR3 sequence is CAWSVDGGTEAFF. The CDR3 coding sequence is TGTGCCTGGAGTGTAGATGGGGGCACTGAAGCTTTCTTT.

The sample holds a few counts of this clone. The chain links TRBV7-8 to TRBJ2-7, with a possible D match to TRBD2 (7 bases). This CDR3 is 12 amino acids long. Trimming cost V 3 bases and J 12 bases, with 15 bases left between them. Germline CDR1 and CDR2: SGHVS and FQNEAQ. The CDR3 here is CASSLGGRLWYF. Written as DNA, the CDR3 is TGTGCCAGCAGCTTGGGGGGGCGGCTTTGGTACTTC.

This clone was counted a few times. V and J are TRBV29-1 and TRBJ1-2; 7 bases line up with TRBD1. CDR1 is SQVTM, CDR2 ANQGSEA, per germline. The CDR3 extends over 13 amino acids. Trimming at V came to 6 bases and at J to 7 bases, leaving 11 bases not matched to a gene. The CDR3 sequence: CSVGTGVGFGYTF. CDR3 DNA sequence: TGCAGCGTCGGTACAGGGGTGGGTTTTGGCTACACCTTC.

V usage is TRBV5-6 and J usage is TRBJ2-1, with no clear D. This CDR3 comprises 16 residues. V was clipped by 1 base and J by 0 bases, with 11 bases between them. Germline V gene sequence: CDR1 SGHDT, CDR2 YYEEEE. CDR3 coding DNA: TGTGCCAGCAGCTTGTTTGGCGGAAGCTCCTACAATGAGCAGTTCTTC. This encodes CASSLFGGSSYNEQFF. Full variable domain (outside the CDR3, taken from reference TRBV5-6 and TRBJ2-1): DAGVTQSPTHLIKTRGQQVTLRCSPKSGHDTVSWYQQALGQGPQFIFQYYEEEERQRGNFPDRFSGHQFPNYSSELNVNALLLGDSALYLCASSLFGGSSYNEQFFGPGTRLTVL.

The CDR3 loop is CASNQQRNTEAFF. DNA of the CDR3: TGTGCCAGTAACCAACAGAGAAACACTGAAGCTTTCTTT. The V call is TRBV19, the J call TRBJ1-1; D remains unclear. The V gene's germline CDR1 is LNHDA and CDR2 SQIVND (reference sequence). There are 13 residues in the CDR3. Trimming stripped 7 bases from V and 2 bases from J, with 11 bases between. The variable domain in full, with the rest retrieved from reference TRBV19 and TRBJ1-1, is DGGITQSPKYLFRKEGQNVTLSCEQNLNHDAMYWYRQDPGQGLRLIYYSQIVNDFQKGDIAEGYSVSREKKESFPLTVTSAQKNPTAFYLCASNQQRNTEAFFGQGTRLTVV.

The chain recombines TRBV29-1 with TRBJ2-4; 7 positions agree with TRBD1. Germline V gene lookup returns CDR1 SQVTM and CDR2 ANQGSEA. The CDR3 totals 14 residues. The V and J ends lost 6 bases and 0 bases, in that order; junction bases with no gene match: 5. CDR3 sequence: CSVDRLLAKNIQYF. CDR3 nucleotides: TGCAGCGTGGACAGGCTCCTAGCCAAAAACATTCAGTACTTC. Full variable domain (rest looked up from reference TRBV29-1 and TRBJ2-4): SAVISQKPSRDICQRGTSLTIQCQVDSQVTMMFWYRQQPGQSLTLIATANQGSEATYESGFVIDKFPISRPNLTFSTLTVSNMSPEDSSIYLCSVDRLLAKNIQYFGAGTRLSVL.

The chain combines TRBV6-5 with TRBJ1-1; D is undetermined. V dropped 6 bases and J dropped 3 bases, with 11 bases sitting between them. From germline, CDR1 is MNHEY and CDR2 SVGAGI. The CDR3 has 13 amino acids. The CDR3 bases are TGTGCCAGCAGAACGTCCGGTGACACTGAAGCTTTCTTT. It translates to CASRTSGDTEAFF.

This sequence joins TRBV4-1 and TRBJ2-5; the D gene could be TRBD1 or TRBD2 (5 bases each). The length of the CDR3 is 15 residues. V lost 1 base and J lost 4, with 13 bases in between. Germline lookup yields CDR1 MGHRA and CDR2 YSYEKL. The CDR3: CASSQVVPGTETQYF. CDR3 DNA sequence: TGCGCCAGCAGCCAAGTGGTGCCAGGGACAGAGACCCAGTACTTC.

The rearrangement uses TRBV30 and TRBJ1-5; no definite D call. Trimming pared 2 bases from V and 3 bases from J, leaving 8 bases between. This CDR3 comprises 13 residues. Germline V gives CDR1 GTSNPN, CDR2 SVGIG (reference sequence). CDR3 amino acids: CAWSKSPNQPQHF. DNA for the CDR3: TGTGCCTGGAGTAAGAGCCCCAATCAGCCCCAGCATTTT.

The V call is TRBV5-6, the J call TRBJ2-2; D not resolved. The ends were cut back, 2 bases at V and 4 bases at J, with 12 bases in the middle. Germline V lookup: CDR1 SGHDT, CDR2 YYEEEE. This CDR3 region has 15 residues. For the CDR3, the DNA is TGTGCCAGCAGCTTAAGTACGAGATTCACCGGGGAGCTGTTTTTT. Translation gives CASSLSTRFTGELFF.

This clone was seen just once. The junction and the germline gene differ at one end; a read error may be behind it. The chain combines TRBV2 with TRBJ2-7; tentatively, D is TRBD1 (6 bases). The length of the CDR3 is 10 residues. Germline V CDR1 and CDR2: SNHLY, FYNNEI. As DNA, the CDR3 is TGTGCCAGCAGCTCCCAGGGGAATAGATTC. Encoded protein: CASSSQGNRF.

This clone was recorded a few times. The rearrangement uses TRBV19 and TRBJ1-4; D is unresolved. Between the trimmed V and J ends, which lost 10 bases and 0 bases, there was a span of 12 bases. Germline assignment: CDR1 LNHDA and CDR2 SQIVND (reference sequence). The CDR3 runs 14 residues. CDR3 sequence reads: CATGPYATNEKLFF. The CDR3, as DNA: TGTGCCACCGGACCTTATGCAACTAATGAAAAACTGTTTTTT.

The gene calls are TRBV29-1 and TRBJ2-3; D may be TRBD2 (5 bases). CDR1 and CDR2 from the germline V gene are SQVTM and ANQGSEA. With 7 bases removed from V and 2 bases from J, the gap between germline ends came to 10 bases. The CDR3 length is 12 residues. CDR3 protein: CSAVGVTDTQYF. CDR3 nucleotide sequence: TGCAGCGCTGTGGGAGTCACAGATACGCAGTATTTT.

The rearrangement uses TRBV30 and TRBJ1-2; the D is unclear. V dropped 3 bases and J dropped 5 bases, with 7 bases sitting between them. The CDR3 runs to 11 residues. Germline V gives CDR1 GTSNPN, CDR2 SVGIG (reference sequence). CDR3 protein: CAWRTFYGYTF. The CDR3 DNA sequence: TGTGCCTGGAGAACCTTTTATGGCTACACCTTC.

J is TRBJ2-1 and V is TRBV28; D may be TRBD2 (6 bases). This CDR3 comprises 14 residues. In germline, CDR1 is MDHEN, CDR2 SYDVKM. The germline V and J ends were trimmed by 7 bases and 7 bases, with 17 bases remaining between them. CDR3 sequence (DNA): TGTGCCAGCAATACCGGGACTCGGAGGAATGAGCAGTTCTTC. Its protein is CASNTGTRRNEQFF.

This clone was recorded a few times. The chain carries TRBV10-3 and TRBJ2-3; TRBD1 might be the D (6 bases). There are 13 residues in the CDR3. V lost 10 bases and J 7 bases, leaving 18 bases between the germline ends. The germline gives CDR1 ENHRY, CDR2 SYGVKD. CDR3 residues: CATLTPQGYTQYF. The CDR3 coding sequence is TGTGCCACCCTAACCCCCCAGGGGTATACGCAGTATTTT.

This chain joins TRBV27 and TRBJ2-1, with 10 bases that match TRBD2. Germline CDR1 MNHEY, CDR2 SMNVEV (reference sequence). The CDR3 contains 14 residues. The ends lost 5 bases at V and 9 bases at J; junction bases unmatched: 7. The CDR3 DNA reads TGTGCCAGCAGTCCGTTAGCGGGAGGCGCTGAGCAGTTCTTC. Translation: CASSPLAGGAEQFF.

The chain is built from TRBV6-6 and TRBJ2-3; D not certain. Germline-derived CDR1 and CDR2 are MNHNY and SVGAGI (reference sequence). CDR3 length equals 15 residues. V lost 6 bases and J lost 2, with 15 bases in between. CDR3 residues: CASRSRARLTDTQYF. CDR3 sequence (DNA): TGTGCCAGCAGGAGTAGGGCACGACTCACAGATACGCAGTATTTT.

This clone was counted only a few times. The chain is built from TRBV29-1 and TRBJ2-7; D remains ambiguous. The CDR3 extends over 13 amino acids. The ends were cut back, 2 bases at V and 0 bases at J, with 8 bases in the middle. In germline, CDR1 is SQVTM, CDR2 ANQGSEA. Here the CDR3 DNA reads TGCAGCGTTGAATCGAGCAGCTCCTACGAGCAGTACTTC. Translating gives CSVESSSSYEQYF.